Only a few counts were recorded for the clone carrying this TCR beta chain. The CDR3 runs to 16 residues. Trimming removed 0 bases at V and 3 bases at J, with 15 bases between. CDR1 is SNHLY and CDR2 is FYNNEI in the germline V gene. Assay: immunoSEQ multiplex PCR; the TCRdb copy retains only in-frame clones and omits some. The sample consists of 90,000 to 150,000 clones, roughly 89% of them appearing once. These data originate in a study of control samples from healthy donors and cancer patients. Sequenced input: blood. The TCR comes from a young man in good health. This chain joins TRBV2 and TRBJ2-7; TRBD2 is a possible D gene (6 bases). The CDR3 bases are TGTGCCAGCAGTGAAGCGCTCTTTGCGGGGTTCTACGAGCAGTACGTC. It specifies CASSEALFAGFYEQYV.